Presented here are 24 T cell receptor beta chains from one specimen sequenced in a study of cytotoxic CD8 clonotypes in ibrutinib-treated CLL. The table came from immunoSEQ multiplex PCR; TCRdb's copy has only in-frame clones and leaves some out. The data contain some 70,000 clones, about 63% of them seen just once; the ten biggest clones take up around 5.7%. Here the sequenced sample was PBMCs, taken after 12 months of ibrutinib treatment. The receptors shown here come from a human donor with chronic lymphocytic leukemia.

This chain connects TRBV5-1 to TRBJ2-2; D might be TRBD2 (5 bases). Trimming removed 4 bases from V and 5 bases from J, with 9 bases in between. The CDR3 has 13 residues. Germline CDR1 SGHRS, CDR2 YFSETQ. CDR3 in amino acids: CASSLLATGELFF. The DNA of the CDR3 is TGCGCCAGCAGCCTATTAGCGACCGGGGAGCTGTTTTTT.

This clone has a handful of counts. The chain joins TRBV4-3 to TRBJ1-2, with D possibly matching TRBD1 (5 bases). Germline lookup yields CDR1 LGHNA and CDR2 YSLEER. The CDR3 totals 15 residues. V lost 0 bases and J 2 bases, leaving 10 bases between the germline ends. CDR3 bases: TGCGCCAGCAGCCAAGAGCTAGCAGGGAACTATGGCTACACCTTC. As protein: CASSQELAGNYGYTF.

This clone occurred a few times. The rearrangement links TRBV7-9 to TRBJ1-1, with 8 bases identical to TRBD1. Germline V gives CDR1 SEHNR, CDR2 FQNEAQ (reference sequence). This CDR3 region has 15 residues. Germline trimming cut 4 bases from V and 6 bases from J; bases unmatched to any gene: 10. The CDR3 here is CASSSLQGGKSEAFF. The DNA for the CDR3 is TGTGCCAGCAGCTCCTTACAGGGGGGCAAGTCTGAAGCTTTCTTT.

V is TRBV29-1 and J is TRBJ2-3, with TRBD1 as a possible D gene (6 bases). Trimming left V 3 bases short and J 2 bases short, with 9 bases between. The CDR3 is made up of 13 amino acids. From germline, CDR1 is SQVTM and CDR2 ANQGSEA. The CDR3 region is CSVDRGSTDTQYF. In nucleotides, the CDR3 is TGCAGCGTTGACAGGGGATCCACAGATACGCAGTATTTT.

DNA for the CDR3: TGTGCCAGCTCACCCGTGGGGGATCAGCCCCAGCATTTT. This gives the protein CASSPVGDQPQHF. The rearrangement joins TRBV18 to TRBJ1-5, with TRBD1 as a possible D gene (5 bases). The length of the CDR3 is 13 residues. The V end was cut by 3 bases, the J end by 5 bases, with 8 bases between. From germline, CDR1 is KGHSH and CDR2 LQKENI.

This clone was recorded a few times. V and J are TRBV4-2 and TRBJ2-2, with 7 bases lining up with TRBD1. V dropped 6 bases and J dropped 5; count of bases not matched to a gene: 12. Germline CDR1 is LGHNA and CDR2 is YNFKEQ. This CDR3 has 16 amino acids. CDR3 in amino acids: CASSSSGTAATGELFF. CDR3 sequence (DNA): TGTGCCAGCAGTTCCTCCGGGACAGCCGCTACCGGGGAGCTGTTTTTT.

The V and J genes are TRBV7-2 and TRBJ1-6; D gene ambiguous. Trimming took 0 bases from V and 6 from J, leaving 9 bases between them. The CDR3 spans 15 residues. Germline V gene data show CDR1 as SGHTA and CDR2 as FQGNSA. The CDR3 DNA sequence: TGTGCCAGCAGCTTAGCGGGAATAGCTAATTCACCCCTCCACTTT. Translating gives CASSLAGIANSPLHF.

This clone appeared a few times. This chain joins TRBV2 and TRBJ2-5, with no clear D. Trimming pared 4 bases from V and 0 bases from J, leaving 6 bases between. Germline lookup yields CDR1 SNHLY and CDR2 FYNNEI. This CDR3 has 13 amino acids. The CDR3 region has the DNA TGTGCCAGCAGTGTAGGGTACCAAGAGACCCAGTACTTC. Its translation: CASSVGYQETQYF.

The chain recombines TRBV27 with TRBJ2-7; 9 positions agree with TRBD1. Germline V lookup: CDR1 MNHEY, CDR2 SMNVEV (reference sequence). The CDR3 has 14 residues. The V gene end was trimmed by 8 bases and the J gene end by 2 bases; junction bases not matched to a gene: 7. DNA for the CDR3: TGTGCCAGCGGTGGGACAGGGACTCCCTACGAGCAGTACTTC. As protein: CASGGTGTPYEQYF.

The chain uses TRBV6-6 and TRBJ2-3, with 10 bases that match TRBD2. This CDR3 is built from 15 residues. In germline, CDR1 is MNHNY, CDR2 SVGAGI (reference sequence). Trimming took 6 bases from V and 3 from J; bases not matched to a gene: 6. CDR3 sequence reads: CASSKRGGLTDTQYF. CDR3 nucleotides: TGTGCCAGCAGCAAGCGGGGGGGCCTAACAGATACGCAGTATTTT.

This clone was counted a few times. The chain has TRBV20-1 and TRBJ1-2; no reliable D call. Between the trimmed V and J ends, which lost 7 bases and 4 bases, there was a span of 10 bases. Germline V CDR1 and CDR2: DFQATT, SNEGSKA (reference sequence). This CDR3 spans 11 amino acids. The CDR3 region is CSVEEGYGYTF. For the CDR3, the DNA is TGCAGTGTCGAGGAGGGCTATGGCTACACCTTC.

The chain has TRBV5-1 and TRBJ2-7, with D possibly matching TRBD1 (6 bases). This CDR3 comprises 15 residues. Germline V gene data show CDR1 as SGHRS and CDR2 as YFSETQ. V gave up 2 bases and J gave up 3 bases, with 15 bases separating them. CDR3 sequence: CASSFGSARGYEQYF. CDR3 DNA sequence: TGCGCCAGCAGCTTTGGTTCCGCCAGGGGCTACGAGCAGTACTTC.

The chain has TRBV2 and TRBJ2-5; 10 nucleotides line up with TRBD2. V gave up 7 bases and J gave up 2 bases; unmatched junction bases: 13. CDR1 and CDR2 from the germline V gene are SNHLY and FYNNEI. The CDR3 runs to 17 residues. This CDR3 reads CASTPLAGATRQETQYF. CDR3 nucleotides: TGTGCCAGCACACCTCTAGCGGGGGCAACCCGACAAGAGACCCAGTACTTC. Variable domain in full (rest from reference TRBV2 and TRBJ2-5): EPEVTQTPSHQVTQMGQEVILRCVPISNHLYFYWYRQILGQKVEFLVSFYNNEISEKSEIFDDQFSVERPDGSNFTLKIRSTKLEDSAMYFCASTPLAGATRQETQYFGPGTRLLVL.

This clone was observed a handful of times. The chain carries TRBV4-1 and TRBJ2-7, with TRBD2 matching 13 bases. CDR3 length: 14 residues. From germline, CDR1 is MGHRA and CDR2 YSYEKL. Unmatched junction bases numbered 6, after V lost 5 bases and J lost 8 bases. Here the CDR3 reads CASSFRTSGGKQYF. DNA for the CDR3: TGCGCCAGCAGCTTCAGGACTAGCGGGGGTAAGCAGTACTTC.

The gene calls are TRBV7-2 and TRBJ1-2; TRBD1 is a possible D gene (6 bases). This CDR3 has 17 amino acids. In germline, CDR1 is SGHTA, CDR2 FQGNSA. V was cut by 3 bases and J by 0 bases, with 17 bases left in between. CDR3 sequence: CASSFLGQTSPNYGYTF. The CDR3 region has the DNA TGTGCCAGCAGCTTTCTTGGACAGACCAGCCCTAACTATGGCTACACCTTC.

The chain carries TRBV6-4 and TRBJ2-7, with 10 bases lining up with TRBD2. Per germline, CDR1 MRHNA and CDR2 SNTAGT. The V segment lost 3 bases and the J segment 0 bases; nucleotides outside the gene matches: 2. This CDR3 has 15 amino acids. The CDR3 loop is CASSEAGGASYEQYF. CDR3 nucleotides: TGTGCCAGCAGTGAAGCGGGGGGGGCCTCCTACGAGCAGTACTTC.

Details on this clone: One end of the junction fails to match germline, which may point to a read error. The chain combines TRBV4-1 with TRBJ1-6, with TRBD1 matching 8 bases. Per germline, CDR1 MGHRA and CDR2 YSYEKL. The CDR3 is made up of 16 amino acids. The CDR3 sequence: CASSRVGDRYTSPLHF. As DNA, the CDR3 is TGCGCCAGCAGCCGGGTTGGGGACAGGTATACTTCACCCCTCCACTTT.

The chain links TRBV18 to TRBJ1-2, with TRBD1 matching 7 bases. The CDR3 covers 15 residues. V shed 2 bases and J 8 bases; nucleotides not matched to a gene: 11. CDR1 is KGHSH, CDR2 LQKENI, per germline. CDR3 protein: CASSPAGQRGAGYTF. The CDR3 DNA follows: TGTGCCAGCTCACCAGCGGGACAGCGGGGGGCCGGCTACACCTTC.

The chain joins TRBV6-6 to TRBJ2-1, with unresolved D. The CDR3 is 12 residues long. V gave up 10 bases and J gave up 4 bases, with 11 bases separating them. Germline V gene sequence: CDR1 MNHNY, CDR2 SVGAGI (reference sequence). The CDR3 DNA is TGTGCCACAGAAGGGAATTACAATGAGCAGTTCTTC. It encodes CATEGNYNEQFF.

This chain uses TRBV30 with TRBJ2-7, with 8 bases matching TRBD2. The CDR3 runs 14 residues. Trimming cost V 2 bases and J 6 bases; bases outside gene matches: 9. Germline V gene lookup returns CDR1 GTSNPN and CDR2 SVGIG (reference sequence). In DNA form, the CDR3 reads TGTGCCTGGAGTCTCCCCCAGCGGGGGTTCGAGCAGTACTTC. Protein product: CAWSLPQRGFEQYF.

This chain connects TRBV2 to TRBJ1-6, with D tentatively TRBD1 (6 bases). The CDR3 spans 16 residues. CDR1 and CDR2 from the germline V gene are SNHLY and FYNNEI. The V end was cut by 6 bases, the J end by 0 bases, with 12 bases between. CDR3 nucleotide sequence: TGTGCCAGCAGCGACACAGGGAGCTCCTATAATTCACCCCTCCACTTT. Translation: CASSDTGSSYNSPLHF. Complete variable domain (other parts from reference TRBV2 and TRBJ1-6): EPEVTQTPSHQVTQMGQEVILRCVPISNHLYFYWYRQILGQKVEFLVSFYNNEISEKSEIFDDQFSVERPDGSNFTLKIRSTKLEDSAMYFCASSDTGSSYNSPLHFGNGTRLTVT.

V usage is TRBV28 and J usage is TRBJ1-5; D is unclear. Trimming shortened V by 7 bases and J by 5 bases, and 9 bases separated the two germline ends. Germline CDR1 MDHEN, CDR2 SYDVKM. CDR3 size: 12 residues. The CDR3 reads CASTLSDQPQHF. The CDR3 DNA follows: TGTGCCAGCACCCTGAGCGATCAGCCCCAGCATTTT.

J is TRBJ2-3 and V is TRBV9; D unclear. Trimming pared 0 bases from V and 4 bases from J, leaving 3 bases between. The CDR3 has 12 amino acids. From germline, CDR1 is SGDLS and CDR2 YYNGEE. The CDR3 bases are TGTGCCAGCAGCGTAGATCCAGATACGCAGTATTTT. Protein: CASSVDPDTQYF.

The chain links TRBV7-9 to TRBJ1-3; D is uncertain. In germline, CDR1 is SEHNR, CDR2 FQNEAQ (reference sequence). The CDR3 consists of 16 residues. V lost 5 bases to trimming and J lost 2 bases, with 16 bases between them. The CDR3 protein is CASSALLGPTGNTIYF. The CDR3 DNA follows: TGTGCCAGCAGCGCCTTACTCGGACCTACTGGAAACACCATATATTTT. The entire variable domain, with the rest obtained from reference TRBV7-9 and TRBJ1-3, is as follows: DTGVSQNPRHKITKRGQNVTFRCDPISEHNRLYWYRQTLGQGPEFLTYFQNEAQLEKSRLLSDRFSAERPKGSFSTLEIQRTEQGDSAMYLCASSALLGPTGNTIYFGEGSWLTVV.